This T cell receptor beta chain was obtained from a study of beta chain features in type 1 diabetes. The study, taken as a whole, reports: Insertions were fewer and deletions more numerous at VDJ junctions in type 1 diabetes patients. Sequencing the cDNA could make cells with high TCR expression show up more than they should. TCRB CDR3 length was moderately but significantly reduced in all four CD4+ subsets of Type 1 diabetes patients.

As for this clone: Its target is unknown.

Sorting gave populations that all exceeded 98% purity. CDR3 length: 16 residues. Germline CDR1 SGHRS, CDR2 YFSETQ. Trimming shortened V by 0 bases and J by 0 bases, and 10 bases separated the two germline ends. Expressed TCRB transcripts were sequenced after all isolated RNA was converted to cDNA. Sequencing of naive, central memory and regulatory T cell samples gave an average of around 3.8 million reads. Some clones are missing from TCRdb's copy, which holds only in-frame ones; the method was immunoSEQ multiplex PCR. The sample has under 150,000 clones; roughly 17% are singletons. The sequence came from a man aged 18 to 30 with type 1 diabetes. Material: central memory CD4+ T cells from blood. The chain recombines TRBV5-1 with TRBJ1-5; D uncertain. The CDR3 loop reads CASSLAELGSNQPQHF. CDR3 DNA: TGCGCCAGCAGCTTGGCGGAATTAGGTAGCAATCAGCCCCAGCATTTT.